What follows is one T cell receptor beta chain and its context. Generated by immunoSEQ multiplex PCR, the TCRdb table keeps only in-frame clones and is missing some. The sample carries over 120,000 clones, roughly 80% recorded once. The CDR3 is 14 residues long. With 3 bases removed from V and 5 bases from J, the gap between germline ends came to 13 bases. CDR1 is LGHNA, CDR2 YSLEER, per germline. The data were obtained in a study of blood T cell repertoires in COVID-19. As for the study in general: Both acute and convalescent COVID-19 samples were obtained from the United States, Italy and Spain. From T cells, B-cell-depleted T cells, or PBMCs came the material, which was cDNA or gDNA.

The clonotype comes from a woman aged 45-60 years with active or convalescent COVID-19. Sequencing used peripheral blood. The chain links TRBV4-3 to TRBJ1-1, with a weak D call TRBD1 (6 bases). The CDR3 is CASSQQQGVTEAFF. For the CDR3, the DNA is TGCGCCAGCAGCCAGCAACAGGGTGTGACTGAAGCTTTCTTT.